This passage covers 10 T cell receptor beta chains from one sample sequenced in a study of OX40 agonist ivuxolimab in advanced cancers. Profiling relied on immunoSEQ multiplex PCR, and the TCRdb table lists in-frame clones only, not all of them. The sample contains some 21,000 clones, around nine tenths of which appear only once. The input for sequencing was CD4+ or CD8+ T cells sorted from blood, taken in a trial of the OX40 agonist ivuxolimab. The receptors originated from an adult with an advanced solid tumor such as melanoma, head and neck, liver or kidney cancer.

The chain uses TRBV29-1 and TRBJ1-2, with D possibly TRBD1 on 5 matching bases. Trimming cost V 7 bases and J 6 bases, with 9 bases left between them. CDR3 size: 10 residues. Germline loops: CDR1 SQVTM, CDR2 ANQGSEA. The CDR3: CSADSNGYTF. DNA of the CDR3: TGCAGCGCCGACAGTAATGGCTACACCTTC.

The chain is built from TRBV9 and TRBJ2-7; D is uncertain. Germline CDR1 SGDLS, CDR2 YYNGEE. V lost 0 bases, J lost 4 bases, and 2 bases lay in between. CDR3 length equals 11 residues. The CDR3 sequence is CASSVGYEQYF. The CDR3 nucleotides are TGTGCCAGCAGCGTAGGGTACGAGCAGTACTTC.

J is TRBJ1-2 and V is TRBV6-5; no definite D call. The germline gives CDR1 MNHEY, CDR2 SVGAGI. CDR3 length: 14 amino acids. The ends were cut back, 7 bases at V and 9 bases at J, with 21 bases in the middle. CDR3 nucleotides: TGTGCCAGCACCCCCACGCCGCAAGATATGCGCTACACCTTC. Protein sequence: CASTPTPQDMRYTF.

CDR3 loop: CASRSDRSQYF. CDR3 sequence (DNA): TGTGCCAGCAGGAGCGACCGTTCGCAGTATTTT. The chain recombines TRBV6-5 with TRBJ2-3, with D unresolved. Germline CDR1 is MNHEY and CDR2 is SVGAGI. Trimming removed 6 bases at V and 10 bases at J, with 11 bases between. This CDR3 is 11 amino acids long.

V gene TRBV11-2 combines with J gene TRBJ1-3; 7 bases align to TRBD1. The CDR3 extends over 16 amino acids. V shed 3 bases and J 2 bases; nucleotides not matched to a gene: 7. Germline values: CDR1 SGHAT, CDR2 FQNNGV. The DNA of the CDR3 is TGTGCCAGCAGCTTGGGGACAGAAGGTGCTGGAAACACCATATATTTT. Translating gives CASSLGTEGAGNTIYF.

The V and J genes are TRBV19 and TRBJ2-3, with TRBD1 matching 9 bases. The CDR3 length is 16 residues. The germline gives CDR1 LNHDA, CDR2 SQIVND (reference sequence). The trim removed 5 bases at V and 5 bases at J, leaving 11 bases unmatched. This chain's CDR3 is CASSSETGGKGDTQYF. As DNA, the CDR3 is TGTGCCAGTAGTTCAGAAACAGGGGGCAAAGGAGATACGCAGTATTTT. The full variable domain, completed using reference TRBV19 and TRBJ2-3, is DGGITQSPKYLFRKEGQNVTLSCEQNLNHDAMYWYRQDPGQGLRLIYYSQIVNDFQKGDIAEGYSVSREKKESFPLTVTSAQKNPTAFYLCASSSETGGKGDTQYFGPGTRLTVL.

The genes are TRBV9 and TRBJ2-7; D uncertain. CDR1 and CDR2 (germline): SGDLS, YYNGEE. V lost 0 bases and J lost 2, with 9 bases in between. This CDR3 has 14 residues. CDR3 region: CASSVAYSPYEQYF. CDR3 coding DNA: TGTGCCAGCAGCGTAGCGTACAGCCCCTACGAGCAGTACTTC.

The chain combines TRBV27 with TRBJ2-7; 9 bases are shared with TRBD1. V gave up 6 bases and J gave up 0 bases; unmatched junction bases: 9. Germline V gene sequence: CDR1 MNHEY, CDR2 SMNVEV (reference sequence). The CDR3 has 16 amino acids. Here the CDR3 reads CASSVVWDRASYEQYF. CDR3 nucleotide sequence: TGTGCCAGCAGCGTGGTTTGGGACAGGGCCTCCTACGAGCAGTACTTC.

A single count supports this clone. The chain has TRBV27 and TRBJ1-5; 11 bases line up with TRBD1. The trim removed 10 bases at V and 5 bases at J, leaving 7 bases unmatched. The CDR3 is 14 amino acids. Germline values: CDR1 MNHEY, CDR2 SMNVEV (reference sequence). The CDR3 region is CATAGQGVDQPQHF. The DNA for the CDR3 is TGTGCCACCGCGGGACAGGGGGTCGATCAGCCCCAGCATTTT.

This chain connects TRBV5-1 to TRBJ2-7; 11 bases agree with TRBD1. With V trimmed by 4 bases and J by 2 bases, 8 bases remained unmatched. Germline CDR1 reads SGHRS; CDR2 reads YFSETQ. This CDR3 is 16 amino acids long. The CDR3 nucleotides are TGCGCCAGCAGCACGGAGGACAGGGGGCAGGCCTACGAGCAGTACTTC. It translates to CASSTEDRGQAYEQYF.